Sequencing of this T cell receptor (beta chain) was carried out in a study of blood T cell repertoires in COVID-19. Study-wide background: The United States, Italy and Spain provided the acute and convalescent COVID-19 samples. From T cells, B-cell-depleted T cells, or PBMCs came the material, which was cDNA or gDNA.

Methods used by the authors: Amplification of reference gene primers provided the estimated nucleated cell counts. The table came from immunoSEQ multiplex PCR; TCRdb's copy has only in-frame clones and leaves some out. V, J and clone size are those of that table, while D and trimming were read from the DNA. The sample shows 14,000 or so clones, 83% of them seen only once. The CDR3 is made up of 11 amino acids. The chain carries TRBV12-1 and TRBJ1-1. TRBV12-1 is assigned pseudogene status. The sequence derives from a woman aged 60-70 years with acute or convalescent COVID-19. Sequencing was done on a sample of peripheral blood. CDR3 in DNA: TGTGCCAGCAGCTTTATGAGGCAGGCTTTCTTT. This gives the protein CASSFMRQAFF.